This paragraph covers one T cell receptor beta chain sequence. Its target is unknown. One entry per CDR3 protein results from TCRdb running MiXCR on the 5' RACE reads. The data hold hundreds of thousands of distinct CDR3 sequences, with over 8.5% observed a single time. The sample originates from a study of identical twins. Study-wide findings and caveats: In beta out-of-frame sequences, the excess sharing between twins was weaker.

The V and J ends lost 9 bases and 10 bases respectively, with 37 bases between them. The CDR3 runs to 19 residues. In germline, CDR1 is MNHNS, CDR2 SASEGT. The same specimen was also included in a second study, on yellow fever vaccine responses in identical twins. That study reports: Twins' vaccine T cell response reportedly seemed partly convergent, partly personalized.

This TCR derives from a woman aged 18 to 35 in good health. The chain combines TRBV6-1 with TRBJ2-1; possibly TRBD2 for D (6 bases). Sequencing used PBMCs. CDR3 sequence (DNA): TGTGCCAGAAAACGGAGTATTTTGTCCGGGGGAGAGCCGATACGGGAGCAGTTCTTC. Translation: CARKRSILSGGEPIREQFF.